This TCR beta chain was recovered during a study of cytomegalovirus exposure and HLA in healthy donors (dated by TCRdb to about 2017). Notes on the research overall: In an earlier analysis of several hundred of the donors, approximately 260 Gb of sequence data and some 120 million unique TCR beta sequences from roughly 190 million T cells were reported. In addition to the first cohort of hundreds of subjects, a separate validation cohort of over 90 different subjects was used. High-throughput TCR immunosequencing, statistical association of individual TCRs with disease status, and machine learning were combined to predict cytomegalovirus infection status. To study patterns of TCR occurrence, a later analysis re-analyzed previously published TCR beta repertoires from 500 to 850 donors and added high-resolution HLA genotyping. Every repertoire in the discovery cohort had been generated on one and the same sequencing platform. The number of typed donors differed by locus: about 620-640 for A, B, C, DRB1 and DQB1; approximately 530 for DQA1; 606 for DPA1; and around 470 for DPB1. Of the 350 to 450 genotyped donors, about 80% fell in the genetic ancestry cluster associated with self-reported Caucasian donors. A later genetic analysis used genome-wide SNP genotypes for about 60% of the roughly 700 donors, treating that subset as a discovery cohort. Among about 370 genotyped donors of the cohort, an average of approximately 240,000 unique TCR beta nucleotide sequences was sequenced per donor, of which about 18% were non-productive. Because of strong linkage in the cohort, roughly five DR-DQ haplotypes were treated as single units for association and clustering. Donor age, sex, ethnicity and CMV serostatus were compiled together with the repertoire data. Rather than using new phenotypic data, the later analysis identified candidate immune exposures from TCR beta sequences and from how often those sequences occurred across donors. HLA typing included class I and class II loci at four-digit resolution. The study aimed to test whether cataloging public T cell receptors could reveal signatures of past pathogen exposure. Roughly 300 gigabases of sequencing data and tens of millions of unique TCR sequences were included in an early release covering over 600 HLA-typed donors. The study used immunosequencing to profile the T cell repertoires of several hundred subjects and linked those repertoires to cytomegalovirus serostatus. To decide whether each TCR beta V gene segment behaved as functional or pseudogenic, an earlier analysis of some 600 of the donors relied on high-throughput TCR beta sequencing. The paper as a whole reports these results and caveats: Most CMV-associated TCR beta chains appeared to be HLA-restricted in a later analysis, and the HLA associations seemed to be driven largely by CMV exposure. For the cohort, immune exposure information was limited to CMV serostatus. The presence/absence analyses assumed that sequencing depth was roughly uniform across donors, and that assumption may not be true. A further reported finding was that TCR beta sequences accurately predicted the HLA-A and HLA-B alleles for most subjects in the first cohort. In this cohort, only TCR beta chains were sequenced, and detectable features were limited by the absence of alpha or paired-chain data. Because HLA typing was missing for some donors at each locus, association tests included only the typed subset. In an earlier analysis of some 500 of the donors, most TCR beta V segments were observed in productive rearrangements about 90% or about 30% of the time, broadly matching IMGT annotations. Most TCR sequences were observed very rarely across donors, whereas some public TCRs were present in many individuals. According to a later analysis, TCR association rates differed among HLA loci, with DRB1 alleles showing the most associated TCRs and HLA-C alleles showing the fewest. In the study, some 160 TCR beta chains were listed as associated with cytomegalovirus. A later analysis associated about 17,000 TCR beta sequences with specific HLA alleles at a false discovery rate of 0.05. Because counts were too low, about 18 rarely observed V segments, including chromosome 9 orphons, were excluded from the earlier analysis of some 590 of the donors. A cluster of highly shared sequence variants was judged likely to represent a technical artifact of the sequencing pipeline. Three of the identified cytomegalovirus-associated TCR beta chains were confirmed in vitro to be specific for cytomegalovirus antigens. Compared with equally common non-associated chains, HLA-associated TCR beta chains in a later analysis were more clonally expanded and had lower generation probabilities. Strong co-occurrence of HLA alleles, especially DR and DQ, made assigning TCR associations to individual alleles difficult. Cytomegalovirus status was reported to be diagnosed by the classifier with high specificity and sensitivity in both the original and validation cohorts. Linkage disequilibrium might explain the correlated functional status among segregating V segments, but an unknown experimental factor could not be ruled out. An association between a missense DCLRE1C variant and V-gene and J-gene trimming of TCR beta chains was found in a later genetic analysis and replicated in an independent cohort. According to a later analysis, parvovirus B19, influenza, CMV and Epstein-Barr virus appeared linked to several top co-occurrence clusters. According to a later genetic analysis, donors in an Asian-associated ancestry cluster had fewer N-insertions in productive TCRs than the roughly 660-donor mean. It was suggested by the authors that the approach could potentially be generalized to other disease states and immunological phenotypes.

This clone has just one count. There is no known antigen for this receptor. The sample holds no much larger clone one base away, and base qualities are not on file. In total, roughly 670 healthy bone marrow donors made up the cohort. All cohort members were sampled while nominally healthy, although unrecorded immune exposures were likely present. The donor was CMV seropositive and was included in the group of around 300 seropositive cohort members. Every donor gave a peripheral blood sample, and the peripheral blood mononuclear cells from that sample were used for TCR beta sequencing. Genomic DNA extraction from the blood cell samples was performed with the Qiagen DNeasy Blood Extraction Kit. Library preparation was by the immunoSEQ multiplex PCR assay. A mixture of 60 forward primers for TCR Vbeta segments and 13 reverse primers for TCR Jbeta segments was used in the multiplex PCR. A multiplex PCR assay on genomic DNA amplified the CDR3 region of rearranged TCR beta genes. On the Illumina HiSeq System, the amplified TCR beta libraries were sequenced as 87-base-pair reads. Under the source paper's analysis protocol: A later analysis tallied roughly 76 million unique TCR beta chains across the 650 to 750 repertoires, and about 10 million of those chains were shared by two or more donors. Raw reads were error-corrected and collapsed into unique sequences with a nearest-neighbor algorithm that merged closely related sequences to remove PCR and sequencing errors. V, D and J gene segments were assigned by aligning CDR3 sequences to IMGT reference sequences. For a sequence to be retained, a match of at least six nucleotides to both a V gene segment and a J gene segment was required. A rearrangement was called productive if the CDR3 had no stop codons and remained in frame with V and J, and every other rearrangement was called non-productive. CDR3 was defined by IMGT convention, running from the second conserved V-encoded cysteine to the conserved J-encoded phenylalanine. The earlier analysis of about 590 of the donors excluded sequences that lacked an unambiguous match to a single V gene segment. In an earlier analysis of some 590 of the donors, a V segment was called functional when productive rearrangements were above 56.7%, and segregating when the standard deviation between donors exceeded 5%. A statistical classification framework was built to diagnose cytomegalovirus status from the catalog of TCR beta chain sequences. In a later analysis, TCR nucleotide sequences were compared against IMGT/GENE-DB human TR gene sequences so that V and J genes could be assigned. Using the TCRdist pipeline, a later analysis assigned CDR3 sequences along with most-parsimonious VDJ recombination scenarios. A later analysis defined each TCR beta chain by its CDR3 amino acid sequence plus V-gene family, and excluded reads lacking a unique V-gene family. As a way to deal with suspected cross-contamination and a sequencing artifact, a later analysis dropped under 600 nucleotide sequences that were highly shared and had low generation probability. For each public chain, a later analysis derived a clonal expansion index from normalized ranks of inferred template counts within each repertoire. Generation probabilities in a later analysis came from a VDJ recombination model fitted to out-of-frame rearrangements, and those results were checked against IGoR. In a later analysis, TCR-TCR, TCR-HLA and TCR-CMV co-occurrence was scored with hypergeometric tests, and a repertoire-size bias correction was applied to TCR pairs. To estimate false discovery rates, a later analysis permuted the HLA or CMV assignments 20 times. In a later analysis, co-occurring TCRs were grouped using DBSCAN, with TCRdist sequence similarity added in when clustering inside HLA-allele-positive subsets. For co-occurrence clustering, repertoires with fewer than 30,000 or more than 120,000 public chains were excluded, along with five or six repertoires with anomalous nucleotide sharing. TCRdb obtained this table from immuneACCESS and retained in-frame rearrangements with V and J assigned. These tables miss some clones; where compared with another copy, unresolved V genes account for less than half of the shortfall, and the remainder is unexplained. The DNA was the basis for D and trimming; V, J and clone size are from that table. The sample table lists 60,000 or so clones, 77% of them with a count of one. Clones ranked in the top ten supply approximately 3.4% of the sample.

The specimen sequenced was PBMCs. The TCR originated in a middle-aged woman in good health and CMV-seropositive.

The CDR3 region: CASSQEVVKVSTGGFGYTF. The nucleotides read TGCGCCAGCAGCCAAGAGGTAGTGAAGGTCTCCACAGGGGGTTTTGGCTACACCTTC. The sequence links TRBV4-1 to TRBJ1-2; 8 bases in between match TRBD1. Germline trimming: 0 bases from V, 7 bases from J; junction bases outside gene matches: 19. CDR1 and CDR2, per the germline V gene, are MGHRA and YSYEKL. From the cysteine through the phenylalanine, the CDR3 covers 19 amino acids. CDR3 DNA is the only sequence kept; it has 57 bases, read in frame from the first base.